Listed here are 24 T cell receptor beta chains from one sample, sequenced in a study of tumor and adjacent non-tumor tissue in lung cancer. This sample's RNA came from whole unsorted tissue. TCRbeta libraries were built with three rounds of nested PCR, modified from ARM-PCR. MiXCR, applied by TCRdb to the multiplex PCR reads, yields one record per CDR3 protein. The sample holds 200,000 or so distinct CDR3 sequences, roughly 70% seen once. Material for sequencing was lung tumor tissue. The receptors shown here come from a man aged 55 to 70 with non-small cell lung cancer.

For this clonotype: One end of the junction fails to match germline, which may point to a read error. The chain couples TRBV24-1 to TRBJ2-2, with D uncertain. The CDR3 is made up of 13 amino acids. CDR1 and CDR2 from the germline V gene are KGHDR and SFDVKD. The CDR3 nucleotides are TGTGTCACCAGTGGGCTAATTTCCGGGGAGCTGTTTTTT. Amino acid sequence: CVTSGLISGELFF.

Details on this clonotype: One end of the junction is discordant with germline, which a read error may explain. CDR3 protein: CAYTPVSTDTQYF. The CDR3 DNA is TGTGCCTACACCCCCGTTAGCACAGATACACAGTATTTT. V gene TRBV12-3 or TRBV12-4 combines with J gene TRBJ2-3; D uncertain. This CDR3 region has 13 residues.

Comment on this clonotype: The junction does not match germline at one end; this may be a read error. The chain links TRBV6-5 to TRBJ1-2; D is unclear. This CDR3 has 14 residues. CDR1 MNHEY and CDR2 SVGAGI come from the germline V gene. The CDR3 is CTSSFRSSNYGYTF. The CDR3 region has the DNA TGTACCAGCAGCTTCAGATCAAGCAACTATGGCTACACCTTC.

The rearrangement joins TRBV20-1 to TRBJ2-5; no definite D call. V lost 0 bases to trimming and J lost 5 bases, with 16 bases between them. Germline CDR1 DFQATT, CDR2 SNEGSKA (reference sequence). The CDR3 length is 15 residues. DNA for the CDR3: TGCAGTGCTAGAGATTATGGAGACATCCAGGAGACCCAGTACTTC. The encoded protein is CSARDYGDIQETQYF.

Points on this clonotype: Lacking the conserved final phenylalanine or tryptophan, this CDR3 likely reflects a read error. The chain links TRBV4-3 to TRBJ2-5, with D hard to call. V lost 1 base to trimming and J lost 1 base, with 10 bases between them. Germline V gives CDR1 LGHNA, CDR2 YSLEER. The CDR3 consists of 15 residues. DNA for the CDR3: TGCGCCAGCAGCCAAGGGCCGGGCCCCCAAGAGACCCAGTACCTC. This gives the protein CASSQGPGPQETQYL.

This chain's CDR3 is CASKIGLVGGWGEQYF. Written as DNA, the CDR3 is TGTGCCAGCAAAATCGGACTAGTGGGGGGATGGGGCGAGCAGTACTTC. V usage is TRBV6-5 and J usage is TRBJ2-7, with TRBD2 identical over 7 bases. Germline V gene data show CDR1 as MNHEY and CDR2 as SVGAGI. The junction had 18 bases not matched to a gene; V was cut back by 7 bases and J by 6 bases. This CDR3 comprises 16 residues.

For this clonotype: A read error may produce the germline difference seen at one junction end. The CDR3, as DNA: TGTGACAGCAGCTCCGGGACGAAGAGGGAGTACTTC. Amino acids: CDSSSGTKREYF. This rearrangement joins TRBV7-8 to TRBJ2-7; D tentatively fits TRBD1 or TRBD2 (5 bases each). CDR3 length: 12 amino acids. Germline V gives CDR1 SGHVS, CDR2 FQNEAQ.

Comments on this clonotype: One base away lies a much larger clone, so this may be a sequencing read error. The V call is TRBV20-1, the J call TRBJ1-2; TRBD1 agrees at 7 bases. The V gene's germline CDR1 is DFQATT and CDR2 SNEGSKA (reference sequence). The CDR3 length is 11 residues. The CDR3 here is CSAAGLGQQKF. The CDR3 DNA follows: TGCAGTGCGGCCGGGCTGGGACAGCAAAAATTC.

A word on this clonotype: The germline gene is not matched at one end of the junction; a read error may be the cause. The rearrangement uses TRBV11-2 and TRBJ2-6; D remains unclear. CDR3 length: 14 amino acids. Germline loops: CDR1 SGHAT, CDR2 FQNNGV. CDR3 coding DNA: TGTGCCAGCAGTCCTATCTCTGGGGTCAACCTCCTGATATTC. Residues: CASSPISGVNLLIF. Looking up the rest from reference TRBV11-2 and TRBJ2-6 gives the full variable domain: EAGVAQSPRYKIIEKRQSVAFWCNPISGHATLYWYQQILGQGPKLLIQFQNNGVVDDSQLPKDRFSAERLKGVDSTLKIQPAKLEDSAVYLCASSPISGVNLLIFGAGSRLTVL.

This clonotype was seen repeatedly, ten times or more. The chain uses TRBV4-3 and TRBJ2-7; D is possibly TRBD2 (7 bases). Trimming cost V 3 bases and J 1 base, with 13 bases left between them. The CDR3 is made up of 15 amino acids. From germline, CDR1 is LGHNA and CDR2 YSLEER. The CDR3 here is CASSHGGQGSYEQYF. The CDR3 DNA reads as TGCGCCAGCAGCCACGGGGGGCAGGGATCCTACGAGCAGTACTTC.

A word on this clonotype: A junction boundary mismatches the germline segment, possibly from a read error. This chain uses TRBV11-2 with TRBJ1-6, with TRBD1 as a possible D gene (5 bases). The CDR3 is 14 residues long. Germline values: CDR1 SGHAT, CDR2 FQNNGV. The CDR3 coding sequence is TGTGCCAGCAGCCGGGACTGGGGCAATTCACCCCTCAACTTT. Protein: CASSRDWGNSPLNF.

This clonotype has just one count. One end of the junction is discordant with germline, which a read error may explain. V gene TRBV4-2 combines with J gene TRBJ1-5, with TRBD1 identical over 7 bases. The CDR3 has 17 residues. Germline loops: CDR1 LGHNA, CDR2 YNFKEQ. CDR3 nucleotides: TGTGCCAGCAGCCATGCGAGGGACAGTAATAGCAATCAGCCCCGGTATTTT. Residues: CASSHARDSNSNQPRYF.

This clonotype has just one count. The chain couples TRBV12-3 or TRBV12-4 to TRBJ2-1; TRBD1 might be the D (6 bases). Between the trimmed V and J ends, which lost 5 bases and 8 bases, there was a span of 22 bases. The CDR3 spans 16 residues. For the CDR3, the DNA is TGTGCCAGCAGTCCAAGGCGAACCGTGGGGGCCGATGAGCAGTTCTTC. Encoded protein: CASSPRRTVGADEQFF.

The J gene is TRBJ1-2, the V gene TRBV29-1, with no clear D. Germline CDR1 SQVTM, CDR2 ANQGSEA. CDR3 length: 11 residues. Trimming removed 6 bases from V and 8 bases from J, with 13 bases in between. CDR3 coding DNA: TGCAGCGTCTCAATTCAGGAGGGCTACACCTTC. This gives the protein CSVSIQEGYTF. Variable domain in full (rest from reference TRBV29-1 and TRBJ1-2): SAVISQKPSRDICQRGTSLTIQCQVDSQVTMMFWYRQQPGQSLTLIATANQGSEATYESGFVIDKFPISRPNLTFSTLTVSNMSPEDSSIYLCSVSIQEGYTFGSGTRLTVV.

Details on this clonotype: The conserved phenylalanine or tryptophan normally closing the CDR3 is absent here, so this likely arose from a read error. The rearrangement links TRBV5-5 to TRBJ1-5; D is possibly TRBD1 (6 bases). The germline CDR1 and CDR2 sequences are SGHKS and YYEKEE (reference sequence). The CDR3 sequence is 18 residues long. V was pared by 2 bases and J by 2 bases, with 20 bases between. DNA of the CDR3: TGTGCCAGCAGCTTCTTACCCGGGACATGGGCCGGCAATCAGCCCCAGCATTCT. Translation gives CASSFLPGTWAGNQPQHS.

Notes on this clonotype: A single base separates this from a much larger clone, so it may be a read error. This sequence joins TRBV12-3 or TRBV12-4 and TRBJ1-1; maybe TRBD1 (6 bases). The V end lost 3 bases, the J end lost 7 bases, and 12 bases lay between the germline ends. This CDR3 region has 13 residues. CDR3 nucleotide sequence: TGTGCCAGCAGTTTCAGGGGAAAGAATGAAGCTTTCTTT. Translated, it gives CASSFRGKNEAFF.

As regards this clonotype: No conserved phenylalanine or tryptophan is present at the end of the CDR3, so a read error is the likely explanation. The chain uses TRBV28 and TRBJ2-5; D not certain. The CDR3 has 14 amino acids. V lost 4 bases to trimming and J lost 2 bases, with 11 bases between them. Per the germline V gene, CDR1 is MDHEN and CDR2 is SYDVKM. CDR3 amino acids: CASSSQRIQETQYI. The CDR3 coding sequence is TGTGCCAGCAGTTCCCAGAGAATACAAGAGACCCAGTACATC.

The chain carries TRBV21-1 and TRBJ1-5. TRBV21-1 is a pseudogene segment. This CDR3 region has 14 residues. CDR3 DNA sequence: TGTGCCAGCAGCAAACAGGGCCCAAATCAGCCCCAGCATTTT. Amino acid sequence: CASSKQGPNQPQHF.

For this clonotype: Sequence at one end of the junction differs from germline and may be a read error. The rearrangement uses TRBV6-1 and TRBJ2-1; 7 nucleotides align to TRBD2. The CDR3 is made up of 15 amino acids. Germline V CDR1 and CDR2: MNHNS, SASEGT. For the CDR3, the DNA is TGTGCCACCCGACCCCCAGGACTAGGTAAGGATGAGCAGTTGTTC. Protein product: CATRPPGLGKDEQLF.

This rearrangement joins TRBV30 to TRBJ2-3, with D possibly being TRBD2 (6 bases). Per germline, CDR1 GTSNPN and CDR2 SVGIG (reference sequence). The CDR3 consists of 11 residues. The CDR3 nucleotides are TGTGTCTGCCTCCGGGGGGATACGCAGTATTTT. Encoded protein: CVCLRGDTQYF. The complete variable domain, with remaining parts taken from reference TRBV30 and TRBJ2-3, reads SQTIHQWPATLVQPVGSPLSLECTVEGTSNPNLYWYRQAAGRGLQLLFYSVGIGQISSEVPQNLSASRPQDRQFILSSKKLLLSDSGFYLCVCLRGDTQYFGPGTRLTVL.

CDR3 amino acids: CASSLLQGVIQETQYF. CDR3 nucleotide sequence: TGTGCCAGCAGTTTACTTCAGGGTGTTATCCAAGAGACCCAGTACTTC. The chain combines TRBV12-3 or TRBV12-4 with TRBJ2-5; possibly TRBD1 for D (5 bases). The ends were cut back, 2 bases at V and 1 base at J, with 14 bases in the middle. The CDR3 contains 16 residues.

A remark on this clonotype: A much larger clone sits a single nucleotide away, making a read error possible. It is likely a read error, because the conserved phenylalanine at the end of the CDR3 is missing. The chain uses TRBV6-5 and TRBJ1-1, with D possibly TRBD1 on 6 matching bases. This CDR3 is built from 14 residues. Germline V gene lookup returns CDR1 MNHEY and CDR2 SVGAGI. Trimming pared 2 bases from V and 1 base from J, leaving 8 bases between. CDR3 protein: CASSYNRANTEAFL. DNA of the CDR3: TGTGCCAGCAGTTACAACAGGGCGAACACTGAAGCTTTCTTA.

V and J are TRBV6-1 and TRBJ1-5; no definite D call. Germline V gene sequence: CDR1 MNHNS, CDR2 SASEGT. Trimming took 2 bases from V and 4 from J, leaving 6 bases between them. This CDR3 contains 13 residues. The CDR3 here is CASSEKVNQPQHF. In DNA form, the CDR3 reads TGTGCCAGCAGTGAAAAGGTGAATCAGCCCCAGCATTTT.

In the case of this clonotype: Germline and junction disagree at one end, which may indicate a read error. The chain employs TRBV20-1 and TRBJ2-3; tentatively, D is TRBD2 (5 bases). In germline, CDR1 is DFQATT, CDR2 SNEGSKA (reference sequence). The CDR3 contains 14 residues. CDR3 DNA sequence: TGCAGTGCCCCTGTGGCGGCTAGCACAGTTACGCAGTATTTT. Translating gives CSAPVAASTVTQYF.